These T cell receptor beta chains were read from a single sample in a study of shared clonotypes between healthy human individuals. Assay: immunoSEQ multiplex PCR; the TCRdb copy retains only in-frame clones and omits some. The sample shows about half a million clones, approximately 71% of them seen only once. The material sequenced was PBMCs. All receptors derive from a woman in her forties in good health. Some clones in this sample may be carry-over from other donors' samples. CDR3s include the opening cysteine and the closing phenylalanine or tryptophan. A D gene is named only where the DNA matches it firmly. The listing skips clone size in some rows; elsewhere it reads once, few, many or a size class.

size	D	J	V	CDR3	DNA
once	NA	TRBJ2-7	TRBV27	CASSLSKDLAYEQYF	TGTGCCAGCAGTTTATCGAAGGACTTAGCCTACGAGCAGTACTTC
many	NA	TRBJ2-1	TRBV6-6	CASSPTRGGHNEQFF	TGTGCCAGCAGCCCGACTAGAGGGGGGCACAATGAGCAGTTCTTC
many	NA	TRBJ2-2	TRBV30	CAWSVPVTELFF	TGTGCCTGGAGTGTACCGGTAACGGAGCTGTTTTTT
NA	NA	TRBJ1-1	TRBV30	CAWLALGADRNTEAFF	TGTGCCTGGTTGGCATTGGGGGCCGATAGGAACACTGAAGCTTTCTTT
once	NA	TRBJ1-3	TRBV9	CASSVVGTRDANTIYF	TGTGCCAGCAGCGTAGTCGGGACAAGAGATGCAAACACCATATATTTT
NA	NA	TRBJ1-2	TRBV19	CASSSSVKGYGYTF	TGTGCCAGTTCTAGTTCAGTGAAGGGCTATGGCTACACCTTC
NA	NA	TRBJ2-2	TRBV11-3	CASSLGPGELFF	TGTGCCAGCAGCTTAGGCCCCGGGGAGCTGTTTTTT
few	NA	TRBJ2-3	TRBV5-1	CASSWGTDTQYF	TGCGCCAGCAGCTGGGGCACAGATACGCAGTATTTT
NA	NA	TRBJ2-5	TRBV7-2	CASSLARGAAPPWTQYF	TGTGCCAGCAGCTTAGCGCGAGGAGCGGCCCCACCTTGGACCCAGTACTTC
NA	TRBD1	TRBJ2-7	TRBV4-3	CASSQRLRQGSSEQYF	TGCGCCAGCAGCCAAAGGTTGCGACAGGGGTCCTCCGAGCAGTACTTC
NA	TRBD1	TRBJ2-7	TRBV5-4	CASSLPDRDSYEQYF	TGTGCCAGCAGCTTGCCGGACAGGGACTCCTACGAGCAGTACTTC
NA	NA	TRBJ1-4	TRBV9	CASSVGEGGKLFF	TGTGCCAGCAGCGTAGGGGAGGGAGGGAAACTGTTTTTT
NA	NA	TRBJ1-5	TRBV4-3	CASSQDSNQPQHF	TGCGCCAGCAGCCAAGACTCCAATCAGCCCCAGCATTTT
once	NA	TRBJ1-5	TRBV6-6	CASTSPGQLNQPQHF	TGTGCCAGCACTTCCCCGGGACAACTGAATCAGCCCCAGCATTTT
few	TRBD2	TRBJ2-1	TRBV5-1	CASRPRMGTSGNEQFF	TGCGCCAGCAGGCCTAGAATGGGGACTAGCGGGAATGAGCAGTTCTTC
few	NA	TRBJ2-7	TRBV5-1	CASSFWPQLYEQYF	TGCGCCAGCAGCTTCTGGCCCCAACTTTACGAGCAGTACTTC
NA	TRBD2	TRBJ2-1	TRBV28	CASSTPRLAGGRREQFF	TGTGCCAGCAGCACCCCGAGACTAGCGGGAGGGCGGCGCGAGCAGTTCTTC
many	TRBD1	TRBJ2-7	TRBV28	CASSTTGDSYEQYF	TGTGCCAGCAGTACGACAGGGGACTCCTACGAGCAGTACTTC
few	TRBD1	TRBJ2-7	TRBV5-4	CASSPSDRYSYEQYF	TGTGCCAGCAGCCCCTCGGACAGGTACTCCTACGAGCAGTACTTC
NA	TRBD2	TRBJ2-7	TRBV14	CASSQSPSGFPSSYEQYF	TGTGCCAGCAGCCAAAGCCCTAGCGGGTTCCCGAGCTCCTACGAGCAGTACTTC
NA	NA	TRBJ2-1	TRBV27	CASSLSRLYNEQFF	TGTGCCAGCAGTTTATCGCGATTGTACAATGAGCAGTTCTTC
NA	TRBD2	TRBJ2-7	TRBV18	CASSELAGVHEQYF	TGTGCCAGCTCAGAATTAGCGGGAGTACACGAGCAGTACTTC
NA	NA	TRBJ2-1	TRBV18	CASSPLGPPNNEQFF	TGTGCCAGCTCACCGTTGGGCCCCCCAAACAATGAGCAGTTCTTC
NA	NA	TRBJ2-3	TRBV7-9	CASRAGLSTDTQYF	TGTGCCAGCAGGGCGGGACTGAGCACAGATACGCAGTATTTT
NA	NA	TRBJ1-1	TRBV9	CASSVVGDGYTEAFF	TGTGCCAGCAGCGTAGTTGGGGATGGGTACACTGAAGCTTTCTTT
NA	NA	TRBJ2-3	TRBV7-8	CASSFRGKPTTDTQYF	TGTGCCAGCAGCTTTAGGGGCAAACCGACCACAGATACGCAGTATTTT
NA	NA	TRBJ1-1	TRBV7-9	CASSLGGEFDTEAFF	TGTGCCAGCAGCCTCGGGGGGGAGTTCGACACTGAAGCTTTCTTT
NA	NA	TRBJ2-7	TRBV30	CAWSMGRQGSYEQYF	TGTGCCTGGAGTATGGGGCGGCAGGGCTCCTACGAGCAGTACTTC
NA	TRBD1	TRBJ2-3	TRBV5-1	CASTGTATSTDTQYF	TGCGCCAGCACTGGGACAGCTACTAGCACAGATACGCAGTATTTT
NA	TRBD2	TRBJ2-3	TRBV10-1	CASSGSGLAGGPDTQYF	TGCGCCAGCAGTGGGTCCGGACTAGCGGGAGGGCCAGATACGCAGTATTTT
many	TRBD2	TRBJ2-3	TRBV6-4	CASSATGTSGTDTQYF	TGTGCCAGCAGTGCAACCGGGACTAGCGGCACAGATACGCAGTATTTT
NA	NA	TRBJ2-1	TRBV9	CASSVVGGTEQFF	TGTGCCAGCAGCGTAGTTGGCGGGACAGAGCAGTTCTTC
NA	TRBD2	TRBJ2-3	TRBV7-3	CASSFTGGPGDTQYF	TGTGCCAGCAGCTTTACGGGAGGGCCCGGAGATACGCAGTATTTT
NA	TRBD2	TRBJ2-1	TRBV2	CASREPGLAGDNEQFF	TGTGCCAGCAGAGAGCCGGGACTAGCGGGAGACAATGAGCAGTTCTTC
NA	NA	TRBJ2-1	TRBV5-1	CASSLALAANNEQFF	TGCGCCAGCAGCTTGGCCCTAGCAGCGAACAATGAGCAGTTCTTC
many	TRBD1	TRBJ2-3	TRBV7-9	CASVPGTGEDTQYF	TGTGCCAGCGTCCCCGGGACAGGGGAGGATACGCAGTATTTT
NA	NA	TRBJ1-1	TRBV10-2	CASSIQHTEAFF	TGCGCCAGCAGTATACAGCACACTGAAGCTTTCTTT
NA	TRBD2	TRBJ2-5	TRBV7-2	CASSPREEQYF	TGTGCCAGCAGCCCCCGGGAGGAGCAGTACTTC
NA	NA	TRBJ2-6	TRBV5-1	CASREGIGAGANVLTF	TGCGCCAGCAGGGAAGGAATAGGGGCTGGGGCCAACGTCCTGACTTTC
NA	NA	TRBJ2-7	TRBV9	CASSVLMDTEQYF	TGTGCCAGCAGCGTGTTAATGGACACAGAGCAGTACTTC
few	NA	TRBJ2-3	TRBV5-6	CASSEIGGTGTDTQYF	TGTGCCAGCAGCGAGATCGGGGGTACGGGCACAGATACGCAGTATTTT
NA	TRBD2	TRBJ2-7	TRBV29-1	CSVRETSSYEQYF	TGCAGCGTTCGGGAGACTAGCAGCTACGAGCAGTACTTC
many	NA	TRBJ2-7	TRBV18	CASSHMDGSYEQYF	TGTGCCAGCTCACACATGGACGGATCCTACGAGCAGTACTTC
once	TRBD1	TRBJ2-3	TRBV10-3	CAISAGTGSLDTQYF	TGTGCCATCAGTGCCGGGACAGGGTCTTTAGATACGCAGTATTTT
NA	NA	TRBJ2-7	TRBV5-1	CASSLARDGSYEQYF	TGCGCCAGCAGCTTGGCCCGGGACGGGTCCTACGAGCAGTACTTC
NA	NA	TRBJ1-1	TRBV5-8	CASSQAPRGVLDTEAFF	TGTGCCAGCAGTCAAGCTCCAAGAGGAGTATTGGACACTGAAGCTTTCTTT
NA	NA	TRBJ2-1	TRBV2	CASVPEASSYNEQFF	TGTGCCAGCGTACCCGAGGCGAGCTCCTACAATGAGCAGTTCTTC
NA	NA	TRBJ1-1	TRBV19	CASSITVYTEAFF	TGTGCCAGTAGTATCACAGTATACACTGAAGCTTTCTTT
NA	TRBD2	TRBJ2-2	TRBV14	CASSQARGGYTGELFF	TGTGCCAGCAGCCAAGCCCGCGGGGGGTACACCGGGGAGCTGTTTTTT
NA	TRBD2	TRBJ2-1	TRBV5-1	CASSATSLGRGEQFF	TGCGCCAGCAGCGCGACTAGCCTCGGGAGAGGTGAGCAGTTCTTC
NA	NA	TRBJ1-2	TRBV9	CASSPRGVSLLYGYTF	TGTGCCAGCAGCCCCCGCGGTGTCTCCCTGCTCTATGGCTACACCTTC
NA	TRBD2	TRBJ2-7	TRBV2	CASSGFRVGTSGYEQYF	TGTGCCAGCAGTGGTTTTCGGGTGGGGACTAGCGGCTACGAGCAGTACTTC